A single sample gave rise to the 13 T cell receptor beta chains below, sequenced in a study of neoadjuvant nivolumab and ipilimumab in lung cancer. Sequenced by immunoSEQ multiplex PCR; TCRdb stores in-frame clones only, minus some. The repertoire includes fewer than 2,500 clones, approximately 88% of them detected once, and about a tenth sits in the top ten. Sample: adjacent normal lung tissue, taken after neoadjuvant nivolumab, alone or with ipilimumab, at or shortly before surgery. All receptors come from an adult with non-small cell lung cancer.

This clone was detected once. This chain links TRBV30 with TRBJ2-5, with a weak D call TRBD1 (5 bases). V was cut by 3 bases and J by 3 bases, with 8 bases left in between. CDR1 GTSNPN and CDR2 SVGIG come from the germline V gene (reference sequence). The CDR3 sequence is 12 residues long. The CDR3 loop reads CAWRQDEETQYF. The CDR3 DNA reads TGTGCCTGGAGACAGGACGAAGAGACCCAGTACTTC. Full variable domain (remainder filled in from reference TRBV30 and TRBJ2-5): SQTIHQWPATLVQPVGSPLSLECTVEGTSNPNLYWYRQAAGRGLQLLFYSVGIGQISSEVPQNLSASRPQDRQFILSSKKLLLSDSGFYLCAWRQDEETQYFGPGTRLLVL.

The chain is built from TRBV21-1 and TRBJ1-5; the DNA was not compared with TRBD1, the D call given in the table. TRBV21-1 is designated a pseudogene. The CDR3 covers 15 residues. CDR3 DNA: TGTGCCAGCAGCCAGGGGTGGGATAGCAATCAGCCCCAGCATTTT. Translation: CASSQGWDSNQPQHF.

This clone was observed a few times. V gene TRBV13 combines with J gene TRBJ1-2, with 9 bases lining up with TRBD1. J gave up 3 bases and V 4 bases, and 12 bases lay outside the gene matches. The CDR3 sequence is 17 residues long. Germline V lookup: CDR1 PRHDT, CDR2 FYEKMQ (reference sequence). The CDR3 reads CASSSSPGTGLDYGYTF. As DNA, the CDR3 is TGTGCCAGCAGCTCCTCCCCCGGGACAGGGTTGGACTATGGCTACACCTTC.

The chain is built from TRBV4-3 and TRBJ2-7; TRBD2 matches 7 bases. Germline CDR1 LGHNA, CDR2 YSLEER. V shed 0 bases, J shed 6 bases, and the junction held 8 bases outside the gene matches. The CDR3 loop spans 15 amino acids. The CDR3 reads CASSQERLAVSEQYF. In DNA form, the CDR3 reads TGCGCCAGCAGCCAAGAACGGCTAGCGGTATCCGAGCAGTACTTC.

The CDR3 nucleotides are TGTGCCAGCAGCGGACAGAGAACCAACACCGGGGAGCTGTTTTTT. Its protein is CASSGQRTNTGELFF. The chain links TRBV9 to TRBJ2-2, with D perhaps TRBD1 (5 bases). V was shortened by 3 bases and J by 2 bases, with 11 bases between the two germline ends. The length of the CDR3 is 15 residues. Germline V gene data show CDR1 as SGDLS and CDR2 as YYNGEE.

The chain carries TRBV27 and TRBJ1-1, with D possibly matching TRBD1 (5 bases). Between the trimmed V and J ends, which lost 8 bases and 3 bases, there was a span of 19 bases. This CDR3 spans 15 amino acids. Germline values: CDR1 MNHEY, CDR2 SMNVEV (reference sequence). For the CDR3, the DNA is TGTGCCAGCTTTAGTGGGGGACGGACGTACACTGAAGCTTTCTTT. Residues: CASFSGGRTYTEAFF.

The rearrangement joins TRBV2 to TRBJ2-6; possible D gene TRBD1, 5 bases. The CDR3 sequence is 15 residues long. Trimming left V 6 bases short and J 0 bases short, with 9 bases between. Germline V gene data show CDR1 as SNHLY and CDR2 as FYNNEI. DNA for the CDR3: TGTGCCAGCAGGACGACAGCCTCTGGGGCCAACGTCCTGACTTTC. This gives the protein CASRTTASGANVLTF. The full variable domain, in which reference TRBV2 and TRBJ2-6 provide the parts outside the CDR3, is EPEVTQTPSHQVTQMGQEVILRCVPISNHLYFYWYRQILGQKVEFLVSFYNNEISEKSEIFDDQFSVERPDGSNFTLKIRSTKLEDSAMYFCASRTTASGANVLTFGAGSRLTVL.

CDR3 in amino acids: CASSLGQLQDTIYF. For the CDR3, the DNA is TGTGCCAGCAGCCTCGGACAGCTTCAGGACACCATATATTTT. V and J are TRBV14 and TRBJ1-3; D is possibly TRBD1 (6 bases). CDR1 is SGHDN, CDR2 FVKESK, per germline. The ends were cut back, 4 bases at V and 8 bases at J, with 15 bases in the middle. The CDR3 has 14 residues.

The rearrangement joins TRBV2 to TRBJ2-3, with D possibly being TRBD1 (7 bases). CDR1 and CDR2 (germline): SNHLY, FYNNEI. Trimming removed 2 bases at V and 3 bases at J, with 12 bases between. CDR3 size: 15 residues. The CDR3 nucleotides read TGTGCCAGCAGTGAATCGACAGGGAGGACAGATACGCAGTATTTT. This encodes CASSESTGRTDTQYF.

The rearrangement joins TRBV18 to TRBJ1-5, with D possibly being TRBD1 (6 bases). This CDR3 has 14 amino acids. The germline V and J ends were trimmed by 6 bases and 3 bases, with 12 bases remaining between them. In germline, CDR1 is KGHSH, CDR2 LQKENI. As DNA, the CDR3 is TGTGCCAGCTCCCGCGGACAGCCCAATCAGCCCCAGCATTTT. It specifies CASSRGQPNQPQHF.

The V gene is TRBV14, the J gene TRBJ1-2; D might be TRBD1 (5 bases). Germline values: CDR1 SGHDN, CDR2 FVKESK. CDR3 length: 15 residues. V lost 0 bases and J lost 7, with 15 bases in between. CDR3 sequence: CASSQDRAGRGGYTF. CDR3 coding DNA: TGTGCCAGCAGCCAAGATCGGGCAGGGCGCGGTGGCTACACCTTC.

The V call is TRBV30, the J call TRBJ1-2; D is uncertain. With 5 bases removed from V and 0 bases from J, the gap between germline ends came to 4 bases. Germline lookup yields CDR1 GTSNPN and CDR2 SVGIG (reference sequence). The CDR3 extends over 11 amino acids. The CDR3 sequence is CAWGTNYGYTF. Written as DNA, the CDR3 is TGTGCCTGGGGGACTAACTATGGCTACACCTTC.

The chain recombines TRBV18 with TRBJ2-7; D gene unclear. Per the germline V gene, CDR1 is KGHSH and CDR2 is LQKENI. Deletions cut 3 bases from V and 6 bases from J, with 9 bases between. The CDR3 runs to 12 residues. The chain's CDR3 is CASSPSLGEQYF. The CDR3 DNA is TGTGCCAGCTCACCGTCACTGGGCGAGCAGTACTTC.